These 16 T cell receptor beta chains originate from one sample sequenced in a study of cytomegalovirus exposure and HLA in healthy donors. PCR employed 60 Vbeta and 13 Jbeta primers. Sequencing was performed with immunoSEQ multiplex PCR; in TCRdb, only in-frame clones are kept and a portion is missing. The table lists tens of thousands of clones, about four fifths of them singletons. Sequenced material: PBMCs. All receptors come from a man in his late teens or twenties in good health and CMV-seronegative.

DNA for the CDR3: TGTGCCAGCAGCCAGGGACAGGGGGACACAGATACGCAGTATTTT. This codes for CASSQGQGDTDTQYF. This sequence joins TRBV27 and TRBJ2-3; 11 bases are a match to TRBD1. The germline V gene has CDR1 MNHEY and CDR2 SMNVEV (reference sequence). V trimming: 6 bases; J trimming: 2 bases; junction bases outside the gene matches: 4. The CDR3 is 15 residues long.

The chain is built from TRBV15 and TRBJ2-5; D gene ambiguous. The CDR3 runs 12 residues. Between the trimmed V and J ends, which lost 0 bases and 5 bases, there was a span of 4 bases. Germline assignment: CDR1 LNHNV and CDR2 YYDKDF (reference sequence). CDR3 sequence: CATSRESETQYF. The DNA for the CDR3 is TGTGCCACCAGCAGAGAATCGGAGACCCAGTACTTC.

The CDR3 DNA reads TGCAGCGTTGAAGAGAAAGGACAGGGGACCTACGAGCAGTACTTC. Residues: CSVEEKGQGTYEQYF. This chain uses TRBV29-1 with TRBJ2-7; 9 bases fit TRBD1. Germline values: CDR1 SQVTM, CDR2 ANQGSEA. The length of the CDR3 is 15 residues. Trimming at V came to 0 bases and at J to 2 bases, leaving 5 bases not matched to a gene.

DNA of the CDR3: TGTGCCAGCTTTTTAACGGGGGACACTGAAGCTTTCTTT. This encodes CASFLTGDTEAFF. The genes are TRBV28 and TRBJ1-1; D perhaps matches TRBD1 (5 bases). The V end was cut by 8 bases, the J end by 3 bases, with 13 bases between. There are 13 residues in the CDR3. Germline V CDR1 and CDR2: MDHEN, SYDVKM.

The count of this clone is one. V is TRBV28 and J is TRBJ2-2; TRBD1 agrees at 7 bases. The CDR3 is 17 amino acids. Germline CDR1 reads MDHEN; CDR2 reads SYDVKM. Trimming cost V 5 bases and J 7 bases; bases outside gene matches: 16. The CDR3 region is CASSKLAHRGRVGELFF. The CDR3 DNA follows: TGTGCCAGCAGTAAACTGGCCCACAGGGGACGCGTCGGGGAGCTGTTTTTT. Complete variable domain (other parts from reference TRBV28 and TRBJ2-2): DVKVTQSSRYLVKRTGEKVFLECVQDMDHENMFWYRQDPGLGLRLIYFSYDVKMKEKGDIPEGYSVSREKKERFSLILESASTNQTSMYLCASSKLAHRGRVGELFFGEGSRLTVL.

The rearrangement joins TRBV5-4 to TRBJ2-3; no clear D gene. This CDR3 has 13 amino acids. The germline CDR1 and CDR2 sequences are SGHNT and YYREEE (reference sequence). V was trimmed by 4 bases and J by 7 bases, leaving 13 bases between them. The CDR3 nucleotides are TGTGCCAGCAGCACAACGGCGGATAATACGCAGTATTTT. Amino acids: CASSTTADNTQYF.

V gene TRBV6-5 combines with J gene TRBJ2-6; the D is unclear. The CDR3 length is 15 residues. Trimming stripped 7 bases from V and 4 bases from J, with 14 bases between. The germline gives CDR1 MNHEY, CDR2 SVGAGI. DNA for the CDR3: TGTGCCAGCAAAGAGGCGAGGCCCGGGGCCAACGTCCTGACTTTC. Amino acid sequence: CASKEARPGANVLTF.

The chain recombines TRBV5-4 with TRBJ2-7; 7 nucleotides align to TRBD1. This CDR3 has 13 amino acids. Trimming cost V 5 bases and J 4 bases; bases outside gene matches: 6. Germline loops: CDR1 SGHNT, CDR2 YYREEE (reference sequence). In DNA, the CDR3 is TGTGCCAGCAGACGGGACAGACTATACGAGCAGTACTTC. It encodes CASRRDRLYEQYF.

The rearrangement links TRBV4-1 to TRBJ1-2; 7 nucleotides line up with TRBD1. The V and J ends lost 2 bases and 8 bases, in that order; junction bases with no gene match: 14. CDR1 is MGHRA and CDR2 is YSYEKL in the germline V gene. The CDR3 has 16 residues. CDR3 DNA: TGCGCCAGCAGCCAACCAACAGGGGTTTCCTTGCCAGGCTACACCTTC. This sequence encodes CASSQPTGVSLPGYTF.

This rearrangement joins TRBV15 to TRBJ2-2; weak D call: TRBD2 (5 bases). The length of the CDR3 is 16 residues. The V and J ends lost 1 base and 9 bases respectively, with 18 bases between them. Per germline, CDR1 LNHNV and CDR2 YYDKDF (reference sequence). In DNA form, the CDR3 reads TGTGCCACCAGCAGAGGAGGGCAGCGATCCCACCGGGAGCTGTTTTTT. This encodes CATSRGGQRSHRELFF.

The chain is built from TRBV10-2 and TRBJ2-7, with a tentative D call TRBD2 (6 bases). CDR1 is WSHSY, CDR2 SAAADI, per germline. The CDR3 sequence is 14 residues long. V was cut by 6 bases and J by 5 bases, with 17 bases left in between. CDR3 in amino acids: CASSPSGRINEQYF. DNA for the CDR3: TGCGCCAGCAGCCCTTCCGGGAGAATCAACGAGCAGTACTTC.

The chain uses TRBV18 and TRBJ2-7, with 10 bases identical to TRBD1. The J segment lost 5 bases and the V segment lost 1 base, leaving 5 bases of the junction unmatched. This CDR3 contains 15 residues. CDR1 is KGHSH and CDR2 is LQKENI in the germline V gene. The CDR3 here is CASSPQLGTGDEQYF. CDR3 in DNA: TGTGCCAGCTCACCACAATTGGGGACAGGGGACGAGCAGTACTTC.

The V and J genes are TRBV19 and TRBJ2-7; TRBD1 agrees at 8 bases. CDR3 length: 14 residues. Germline loops: CDR1 LNHDA, CDR2 SQIVND (reference sequence). V shed 0 bases and J 6 bases; nucleotides not matched to a gene: 4. This chain's CDR3 is CASSIDSGGAEQYF. The CDR3, as DNA: TGTGCCAGTAGTATAGATTCAGGGGGCGCCGAGCAGTACTTC. Looking up the rest from reference TRBV19 and TRBJ2-7 gives the full variable domain: DGGITQSPKYLFRKEGQNVTLSCEQNLNHDAMYWYRQDPGQGLRLIYYSQIVNDFQKGDIAEGYSVSREKKESFPLTVTSAQKNPTAFYLCASSIDSGGAEQYFGPGTRLTVT.

This chain connects TRBV30 to TRBJ2-7, with D possibly TRBD1 on 6 matching bases. Germline values: CDR1 GTSNPN, CDR2 SVGIG (reference sequence). Trimming stripped 2 bases from V and 6 bases from J, with 14 bases between. This CDR3 has 13 amino acids. CDR3 sequence: CAWSQTGPLEQYF. Here the CDR3 DNA reads TGTGCCTGGAGTCAAACAGGGCCCCTCGAGCAGTACTTC.

This rearrangement joins TRBV5-4 to TRBJ1-1; 12 positions agree with TRBD1. The V gene end was trimmed by 5 bases and the J gene end by 2 bases; junction bases not matched to a gene: 4. This CDR3 comprises 15 residues. Germline values: CDR1 SGHNT, CDR2 YYREEE (reference sequence). The CDR3 sequence is CASRGQGAINTEAFF. The CDR3 DNA is TGTGCCAGCAGGGGACAGGGGGCTATCAACACTGAAGCTTTCTTT.

This chain joins TRBV19 and TRBJ2-3, with D tentatively TRBD2 (5 bases). Germline CDR1 reads LNHDA; CDR2 reads SQIVND (reference sequence). V lost 7 bases and J 3 bases, leaving 17 bases between the germline ends. CDR3 size: 15 residues. The CDR3 is CASTPTREPTDTQYF. CDR3 sequence (DNA): TGTGCCAGTACCCCCACGAGGGAGCCGACAGATACGCAGTATTTT.